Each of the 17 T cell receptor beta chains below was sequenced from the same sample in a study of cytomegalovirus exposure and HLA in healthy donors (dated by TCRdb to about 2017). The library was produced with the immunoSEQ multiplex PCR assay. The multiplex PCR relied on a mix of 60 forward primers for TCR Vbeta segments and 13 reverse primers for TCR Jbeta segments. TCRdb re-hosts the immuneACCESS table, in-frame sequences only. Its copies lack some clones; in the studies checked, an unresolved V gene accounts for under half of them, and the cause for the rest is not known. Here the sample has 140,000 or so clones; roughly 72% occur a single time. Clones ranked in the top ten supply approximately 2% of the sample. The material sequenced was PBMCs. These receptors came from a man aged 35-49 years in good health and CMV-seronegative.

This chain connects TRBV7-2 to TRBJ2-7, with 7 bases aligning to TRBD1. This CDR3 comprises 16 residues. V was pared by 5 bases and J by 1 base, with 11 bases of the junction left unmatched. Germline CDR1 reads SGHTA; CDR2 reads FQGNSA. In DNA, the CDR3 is TGTGCCAGCAGCACAGGGGTCCAGCCTCCTTCCTACGAGCAGTACTTC. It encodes CASSTGVQPPSYEQYF.

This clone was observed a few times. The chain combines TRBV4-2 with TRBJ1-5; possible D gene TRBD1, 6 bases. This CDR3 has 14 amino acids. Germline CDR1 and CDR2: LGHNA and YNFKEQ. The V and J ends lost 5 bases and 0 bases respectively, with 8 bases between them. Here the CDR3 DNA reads TGTGCCAGCAGCTTACAGGGTAGCAATCAGCCCCAGCATTTT. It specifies CASSLQGSNQPQHF.

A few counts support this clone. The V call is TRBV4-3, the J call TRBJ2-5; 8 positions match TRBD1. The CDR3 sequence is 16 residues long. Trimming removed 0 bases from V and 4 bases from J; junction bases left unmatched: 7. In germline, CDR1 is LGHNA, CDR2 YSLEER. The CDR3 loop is CASSQEGKGTGETQYF. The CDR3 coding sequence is TGCGCCAGCAGCCAAGAAGGGAAGGGGACAGGAGAGACCCAGTACTTC.

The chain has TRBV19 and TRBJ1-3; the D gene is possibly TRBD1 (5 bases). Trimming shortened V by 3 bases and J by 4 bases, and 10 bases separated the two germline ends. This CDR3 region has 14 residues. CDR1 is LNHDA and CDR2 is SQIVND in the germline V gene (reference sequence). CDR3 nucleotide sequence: TGTGCCAGTAGTATTGGACAAGGGGGAAACACCATATATTTT. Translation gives CASSIGQGGNTIYF. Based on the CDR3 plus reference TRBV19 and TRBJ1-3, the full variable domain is DGGITQSPKYLFRKEGQNVTLSCEQNLNHDAMYWYRQDPGQGLRLIYYSQIVNDFQKGDIAEGYSVSREKKESFPLTVTSAQKNPTAFYLCASSIGQGGNTIYFGEGSWLTVV.

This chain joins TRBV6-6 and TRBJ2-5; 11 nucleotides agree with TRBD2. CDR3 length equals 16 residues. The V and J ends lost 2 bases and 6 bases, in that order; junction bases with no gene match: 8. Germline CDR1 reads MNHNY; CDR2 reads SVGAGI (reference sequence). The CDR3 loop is CASSYGSSGGAKTQYF. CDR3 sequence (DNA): TGTGCCAGCAGTTACGGGAGTAGCGGGGGGGCAAAGACCCAGTACTTC.

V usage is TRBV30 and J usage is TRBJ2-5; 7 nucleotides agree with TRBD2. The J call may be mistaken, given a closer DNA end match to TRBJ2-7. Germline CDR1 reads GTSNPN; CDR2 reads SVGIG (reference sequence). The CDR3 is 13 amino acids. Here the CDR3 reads CAWFGGSRSEQYF. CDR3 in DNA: TGTGCCTGGTTCGGCGGGAGCAGGTCCGAGCAGTACTTC.

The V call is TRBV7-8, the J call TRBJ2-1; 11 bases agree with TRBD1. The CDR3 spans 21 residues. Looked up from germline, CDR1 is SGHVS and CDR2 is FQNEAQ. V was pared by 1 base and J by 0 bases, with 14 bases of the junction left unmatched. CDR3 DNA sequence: TGTGCCAGCAGCTTAGGGGGGACAGGGGGACATTTAGGAACCTCCTACAATGAGCAGTTCTTC. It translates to CASSLGGTGGHLGTSYNEQFF. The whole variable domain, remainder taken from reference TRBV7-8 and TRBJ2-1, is GAGVSQSPRYKVAKRGQDVALRCDPISGHVSLFWYQQALGQGPEFLTYFQNEAQLDKSGLPSDRFFAERPEGSVSTLKIQRTQQEDSAVYLCASSLGGTGGHLGTSYNEQFFGPGTRLTVL.

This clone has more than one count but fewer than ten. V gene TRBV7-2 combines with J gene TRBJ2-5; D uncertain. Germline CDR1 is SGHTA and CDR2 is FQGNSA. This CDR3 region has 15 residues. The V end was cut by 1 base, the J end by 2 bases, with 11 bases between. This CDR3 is CASSLGASTQETQYF. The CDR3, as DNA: TGTGCCAGCAGCTTAGGGGCCTCCACACAAGAGACCCAGTACTTC.

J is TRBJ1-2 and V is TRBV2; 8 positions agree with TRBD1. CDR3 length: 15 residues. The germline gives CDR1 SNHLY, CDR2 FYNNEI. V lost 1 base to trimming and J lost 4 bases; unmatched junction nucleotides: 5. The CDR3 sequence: CASSEGTGRPYGYTF. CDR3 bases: TGTGCCAGCAGTGAAGGGACAGGGAGGCCCTATGGCTACACCTTC.

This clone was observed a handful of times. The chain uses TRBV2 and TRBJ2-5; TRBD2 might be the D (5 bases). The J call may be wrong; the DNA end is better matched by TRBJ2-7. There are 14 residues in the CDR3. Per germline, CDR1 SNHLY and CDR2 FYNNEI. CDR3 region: CASSESGEWHEQYF. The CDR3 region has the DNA TGTGCCAGCAGTGAATCCGGGGAATGGCACGAGCAGTACTTC.

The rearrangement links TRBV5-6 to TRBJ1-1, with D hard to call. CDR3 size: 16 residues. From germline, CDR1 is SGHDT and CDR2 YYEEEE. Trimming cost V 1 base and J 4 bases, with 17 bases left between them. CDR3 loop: CASSLRLGRLFTEAFF. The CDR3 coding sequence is TGTGCCAGCAGCTTGAGGTTGGGCCGTTTGTTCACTGAAGCTTTCTTT.

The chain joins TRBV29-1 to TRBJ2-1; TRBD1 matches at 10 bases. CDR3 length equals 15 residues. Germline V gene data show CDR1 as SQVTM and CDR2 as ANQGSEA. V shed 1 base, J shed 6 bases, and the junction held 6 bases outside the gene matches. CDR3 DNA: TGCAGCGTTGAAGGGGCCGGGACAGGGGTCAATGAGCAGTTCTTC. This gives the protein CSVEGAGTGVNEQFF.

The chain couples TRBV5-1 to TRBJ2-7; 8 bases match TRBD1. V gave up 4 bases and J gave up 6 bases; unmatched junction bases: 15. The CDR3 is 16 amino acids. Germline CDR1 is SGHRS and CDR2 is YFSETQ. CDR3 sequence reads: CASSRTGQGRFSEQYF. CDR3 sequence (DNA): TGCGCCAGCAGCCGAACCGGACAGGGAAGATTCTCCGAGCAGTACTTC.

The CDR3 nucleotides read TGTGCCAGCAGCCCTTACCGTCAGCCCCGGGAGTCTCAAGAGACCCAGTACTTC. As protein: CASSPYRQPRESQETQYF. The V call is TRBV5-6, the J call TRBJ2-5, with D possibly TRBD2 on 6 matching bases. V was shortened by 4 bases and J by 2 bases, with 24 bases between the two germline ends. Germline lookup yields CDR1 SGHDT and CDR2 YYEEEE. The CDR3 is 18 amino acids.

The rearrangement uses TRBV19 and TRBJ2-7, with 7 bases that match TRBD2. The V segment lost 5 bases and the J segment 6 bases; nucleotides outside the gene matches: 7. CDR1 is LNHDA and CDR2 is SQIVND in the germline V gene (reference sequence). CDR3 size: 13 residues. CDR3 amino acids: CASSAFGGTEQYF. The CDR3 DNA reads TGTGCCAGTAGTGCCTTCGGGGGGACCGAGCAGTACTTC.

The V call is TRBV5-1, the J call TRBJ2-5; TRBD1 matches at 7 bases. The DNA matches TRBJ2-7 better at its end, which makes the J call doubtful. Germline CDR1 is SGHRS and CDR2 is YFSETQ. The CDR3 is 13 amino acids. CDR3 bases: TGCGCCAGCAGCCAGGACAGGTACTACGAGCAGTACTTC. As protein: CASSQDRYYEQYF.

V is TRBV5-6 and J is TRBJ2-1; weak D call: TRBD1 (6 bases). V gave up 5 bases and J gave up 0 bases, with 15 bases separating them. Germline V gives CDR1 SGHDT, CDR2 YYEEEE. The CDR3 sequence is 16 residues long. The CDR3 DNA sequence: TGTGCCAGCAGGGAACAGGGTTTATCCTCCTACAATGAGCAGTTCTTC. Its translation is CASREQGLSSYNEQFF.